Given below is one T cell receptor beta chain in context. This clonotype was observed many times. It lacks a known antigen. No much larger clonotype is one base removed from it; base qualities were not supplied. The sample comes from a study of T cell repertoires in cytomegalovirus infection (dated by TCRdb to about 2019). Some background on the complete study: Donor HLA type was relevant to the analysis, as public TCR beta signatures indicated carriage of CMV infection together with the matching HLA type. Results the study describes overall, beyond this receptor: The ex vivo response was dominated by HLA-C-restricted CMV-specific TCR beta clonotypes, which also provided the single most frequent clonotype in two of eight donors. Carriers of CMV infection plus the relevant HLA type were discriminated by the cumulative frequency of public TCR beta family members in the study cohort and in an independent roughly 370-donor cohort.

The trim is 4 bases for V and 6 bases for J, with a gap of 15 bases between the germline ends. The CDR3 holds 14 amino acids from the cysteine to the phenylalanine. CDR3 DNA only is kept here, 42 bases in frame from base 1. According to the germline V gene, CDR1 reads ENHRY and CDR2 reads SYGVKD. Sequencing took place on an Illumina HiSeq 1500. The public reads were reprocessed in TCRdb via fastp at Q25 and MiXCR, keeping in-frame beta chains. Rows are combined by CDR3 protein, so each entry shows the most common genes and DNA. The sample table shows 310,000 or so distinct CDR3 sequences, and under 20% are seen once. The ten largest clones take up around 12% of the sample.

The sequenced sample consisted of PBMCs. This receptor was obtained from a human donor in good health (CMV status not recorded). Some clones in this sample may be carry-over from other donors' samples. The V and J genes are TRBV10-3 and TRBJ1-1, with no D gene named confidently. The sequenced DNA: TGTGCCATCAGTGTTGCGGGCCAACGGGCTGAAGCTTTCTTT. Translated, it gives CAISVAGQRAEAFF.